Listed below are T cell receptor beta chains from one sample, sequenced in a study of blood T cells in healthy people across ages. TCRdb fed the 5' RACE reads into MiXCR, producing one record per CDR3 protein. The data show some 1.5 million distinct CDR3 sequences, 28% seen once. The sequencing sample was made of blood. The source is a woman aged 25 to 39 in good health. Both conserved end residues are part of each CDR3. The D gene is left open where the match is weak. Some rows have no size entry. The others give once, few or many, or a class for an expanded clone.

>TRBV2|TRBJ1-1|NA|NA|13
CASVRGVNTEAFF
TGTGCCAGCGTAAGAGGGGTGAACACTGAAGCTTTCTTT
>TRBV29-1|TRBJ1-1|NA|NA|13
CSVEGFGNTEAFF
TGCAGCGTTGAAGGGTTTGGGAACACTGAAGCTTTCTTT
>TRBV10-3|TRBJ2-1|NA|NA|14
CAISSGPSYNEQFF
TGTGCCATCAGCTCCGGACCCTCCTACAATGAGCAGTTCTTC
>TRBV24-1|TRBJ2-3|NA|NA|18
CATSDAGHGGRGTDTQYF
TGTGCCACCAGTGATGCGGGACACGGGGGGAGAGGCACAGATACGCAGTATTTT
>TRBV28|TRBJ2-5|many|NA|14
CASGGGGFGETQYF
TGTGCCAGCGGGGGAGGGGGCTTCGGTGAGACCCAGTACTTC
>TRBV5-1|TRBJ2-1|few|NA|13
CASSLNAVNEQFF
TGCGCCAGCAGCTTGAATGCGGTCAATGAGCAGTTCTTC
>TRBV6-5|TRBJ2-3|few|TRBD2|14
CASRSGGDTDTQYF
TGTGCCAGCCGAAGCGGGGGGGACACAGATACGCAGTATTTT
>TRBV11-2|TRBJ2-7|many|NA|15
CASSLDYGRTYEQYF
TGTGCCAGCAGCTTAGATTACGGCAGGACCTACGAGCAGTACTTC
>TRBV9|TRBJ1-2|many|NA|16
CASRDLWGPANYGYTF
TGTGCCAGCAGGGACCTATGGGGGCCCGCTAACTATGGCTACACCTTC
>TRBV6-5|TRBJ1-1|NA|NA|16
CASSRTTAHPNTKAFF
TGTGCCAGCAGTCGCACGACAGCTCACCCGAACACTAAAGCTTTCTTT
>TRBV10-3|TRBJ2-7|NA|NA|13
CAIGISQSYEQYF
TGTGCCATCGGCATATCTCAGAGCTACGAGCAGTACTTC
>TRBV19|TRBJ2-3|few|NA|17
CASSISGPSIVSDTQYF
TGTGCCAGTAGTATCTCCGGGCCCTCGATAGTGTCAGATACGCAGTATTTT
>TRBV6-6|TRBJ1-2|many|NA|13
CASSPRGYSSYTF
TGTGCCAGCAGCCCGAGGGGCTACAGTAGCTACACCTTC
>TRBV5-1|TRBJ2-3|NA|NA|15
CASIKDGLSTDTQYF
TGCGCCAGCATAAAGGACGGCCTTTCCACAGATACGCAGTATTTT
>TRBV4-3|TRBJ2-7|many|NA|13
CASSQVRGYEQYF
TGCGCCAGCAGCCAAGTACGAGGCTACGAGCAGTACTTC
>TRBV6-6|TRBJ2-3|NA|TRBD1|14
CASSYRDRTDTQYF
TGTGCCAGCAGTTACCGGGACAGAACAGATACGCAGTATTTT
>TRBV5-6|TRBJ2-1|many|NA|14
CASSLAGAINEQFF
TGTGCCAGCAGCTTGGCAGGGGCTATCAATGAGCAGTTCTTC
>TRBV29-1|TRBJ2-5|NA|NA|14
CSVGGQLRQETQYF
TGCAGCGTGGGTGGGCAGCTCCGACAAGAGACCCAGTACTTC
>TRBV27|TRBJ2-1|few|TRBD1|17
CASSSLPGTGVGNEQFF
TGTGCCAGCAGTAGCCTCCCCGGGACAGGGGTGGGCAATGAGCAGTTCTTC
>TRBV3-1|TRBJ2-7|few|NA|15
CASSPYGAGAYEQYF
TGTGCCAGCAGCCCGTACGGGGCAGGGGCCTACGAGCAGTACTTC
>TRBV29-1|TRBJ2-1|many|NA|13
CSVESDYYNEQFF
TGCAGCGTTGAATCCGACTACTACAATGAGCAGTTCTTC
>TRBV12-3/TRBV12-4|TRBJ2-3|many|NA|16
CASSNLVSGSTDTQYF
TGTGCCAGCAGCAACCTAGTTTCGGGTAGCACAGATACGCAGTATTTT
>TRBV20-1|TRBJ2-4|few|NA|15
CSARSPNSDKNIQYF
TGCAGTGCTAGATCCCCCAATTCGGACAAAAACATTCAGTACTTC
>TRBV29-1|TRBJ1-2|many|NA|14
CSVVGDGITYGYTF
TGCAGCGTTGTTGGGGACGGAATTACCTATGGCTACACCTTC
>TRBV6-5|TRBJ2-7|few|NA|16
CASSYDTPGAPYEQYF
TGTGCCAGCAGTTACGATACCCCGGGGGCGCCCTACGAGCAGTACTTC
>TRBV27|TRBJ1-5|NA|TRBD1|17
CASTTLQGAMGNQPQHF
TGTGCCAGCACGACGTTACAGGGGGCCATGGGCAATCAGCCCCAGCATTTT
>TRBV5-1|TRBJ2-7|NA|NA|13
CASSWGAQNEQYF
TGCGCCAGCAGCTGGGGGGCGCAGAACGAGCAGTACTTC
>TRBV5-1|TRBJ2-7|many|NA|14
CASSLVGPIYEQYF
TGCGCCAGCAGCCTGGTAGGACCAATCTACGAGCAGTACTTC
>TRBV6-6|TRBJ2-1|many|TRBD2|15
CASGTGTRSYNEQFF
TGTGCCAGCGGTACAGGGACTAGATCCTACAATGAGCAGTTCTTC
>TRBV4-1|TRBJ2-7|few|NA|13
CASSQVVMDEQYF
TGCGCCAGCAGCCAAGTCGTCATGGACGAGCAGTACTTC
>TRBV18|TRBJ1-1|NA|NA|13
CASSPGGDTEAFF
TGTGCCAGCTCCCCCGGGGGGGACACTGAAGCTTTCTTT
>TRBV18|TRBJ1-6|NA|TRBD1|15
CASSGRQGDESPLHF
TGTGCCAGCTCAGGAAGACAGGGAGACGAGTCACCCCTCCACTTT
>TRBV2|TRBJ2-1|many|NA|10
CARSTNEQFF
TGTGCCAGATCAACCAATGAGCAGTTCTTC
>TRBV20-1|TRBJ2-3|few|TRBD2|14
CSAARGAGGDTQYF
TGCAGTGCTGCCCGGGGGGCGGGAGGAGATACGCAGTATTTT
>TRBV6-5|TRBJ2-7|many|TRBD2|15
CASSSSLAGGLEQYF
TGTGCCAGCAGTTCGTCGCTAGCGGGAGGGCTCGAGCAGTACTTC
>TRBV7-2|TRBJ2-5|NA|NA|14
CASSFAGSLKTQYF
TGTGCCAGCAGCTTCGCAGGATCCCTCAAGACCCAGTACTTC
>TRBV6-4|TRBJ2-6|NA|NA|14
CASSDPRGANVLTF
TGTGCCAGCAGTGACCCACGTGGGGCCAACGTCCTGACTTTC
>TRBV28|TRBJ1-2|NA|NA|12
CASSFSPEGYTF
TGTGCCAGCAGTTTTAGCCCGGAGGGCTACACCTTC
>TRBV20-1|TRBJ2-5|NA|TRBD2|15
CSAREGLAGLKTQYF
TGCAGTGCTAGAGAGGGACTAGCGGGGTTAAAGACCCAGTACTTC
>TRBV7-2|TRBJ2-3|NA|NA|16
CASRKRLDLSTDTQYF
TGTGCCAGCAGAAAACGACTGGATTTAAGTACAGATACGCAGTATTTT